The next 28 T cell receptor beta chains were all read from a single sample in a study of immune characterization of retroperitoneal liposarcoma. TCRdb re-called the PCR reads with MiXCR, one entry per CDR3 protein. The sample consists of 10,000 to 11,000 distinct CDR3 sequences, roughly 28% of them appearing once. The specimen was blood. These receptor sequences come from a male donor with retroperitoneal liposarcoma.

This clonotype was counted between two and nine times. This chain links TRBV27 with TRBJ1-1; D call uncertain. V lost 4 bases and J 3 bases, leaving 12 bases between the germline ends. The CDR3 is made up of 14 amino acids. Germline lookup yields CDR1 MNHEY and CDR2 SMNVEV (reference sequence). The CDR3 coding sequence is TGTGCCAGCAGTTCCCGGGATAGGGACACTGAAGCTTTCTTT. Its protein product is CASSSRDRDTEAFF.

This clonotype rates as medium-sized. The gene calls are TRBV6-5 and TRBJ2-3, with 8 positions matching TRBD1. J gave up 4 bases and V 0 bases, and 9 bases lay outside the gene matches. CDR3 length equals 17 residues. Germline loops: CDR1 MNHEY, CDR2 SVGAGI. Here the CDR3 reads CASSYSIPAGGPDTQYF. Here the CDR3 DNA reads TGTGCCAGCAGTTACTCGATCCCGGCAGGGGGCCCAGATACGCAGTATTTT.

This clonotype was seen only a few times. The CDR3 here is CASSYRGQGDNEQYF. The CDR3, as DNA: TGCGCCAGCAGCTACCGAGGACAGGGGGATAATGAGCAGTACTTC. The chain couples TRBV4-1 to TRBJ2-1; 10 positions agree with TRBD1. The J call may be faulty, since TRBJ2-7 better matches the DNA end. The CDR3 contains 15 residues. Germline assignment: CDR1 MGHRA and CDR2 YSYEKL.

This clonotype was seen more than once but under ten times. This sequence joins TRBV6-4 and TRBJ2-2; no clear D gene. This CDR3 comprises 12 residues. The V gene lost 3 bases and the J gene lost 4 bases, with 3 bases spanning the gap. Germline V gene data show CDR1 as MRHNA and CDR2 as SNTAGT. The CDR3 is CASSEGTGELFF. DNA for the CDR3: TGTGCCAGCAGTGAGGGCACCGGGGAGCTGTTTTTT.

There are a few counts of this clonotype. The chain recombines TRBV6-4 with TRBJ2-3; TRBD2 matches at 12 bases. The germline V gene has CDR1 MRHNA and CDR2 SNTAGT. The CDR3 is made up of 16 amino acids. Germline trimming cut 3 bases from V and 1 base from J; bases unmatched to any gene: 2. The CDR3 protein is CASSELAGGRTDTQYF. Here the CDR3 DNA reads TGTGCCAGCAGTGAACTAGCGGGGGGCCGCACAGATACGCAGTATTTT.

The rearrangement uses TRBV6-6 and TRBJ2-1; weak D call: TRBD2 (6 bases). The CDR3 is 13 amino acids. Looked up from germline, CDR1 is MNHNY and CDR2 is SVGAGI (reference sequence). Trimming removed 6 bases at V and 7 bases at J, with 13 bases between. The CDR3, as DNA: TGTGCCAGCAGAGTGGGACTGTATAATGAGCAGTTCTTC. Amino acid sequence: CASRVGLYNEQFF.

CDR3 loop: CASSLARVAEAFF. CDR3 DNA sequence: TGTGCCAGCAGTTTGGCCAGGGTGGCTGAAGCTTTCTTT. The V and J genes are TRBV12-3 or TRBV12-4 and TRBJ1-1, with D perhaps matching TRBD1 (5 bases). The length of the CDR3 is 13 residues. Trimming removed 3 bases at V and 6 bases at J, with 11 bases between.

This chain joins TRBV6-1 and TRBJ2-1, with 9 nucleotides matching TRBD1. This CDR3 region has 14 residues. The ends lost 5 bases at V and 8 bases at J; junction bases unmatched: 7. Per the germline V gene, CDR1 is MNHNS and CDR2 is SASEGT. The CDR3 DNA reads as TGTGCCAGCAGTACCGGGACAGGGATTGATGAGCAGTTCTTC. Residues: CASSTGTGIDEQFF.

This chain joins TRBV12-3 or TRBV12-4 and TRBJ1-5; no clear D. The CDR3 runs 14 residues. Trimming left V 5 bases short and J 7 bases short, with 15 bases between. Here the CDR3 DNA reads TGTGCCAGCAGTCCCCGCGGGGTACGGCAGCCCCAGCATTTT. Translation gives CASSPRGVRQPQHF.

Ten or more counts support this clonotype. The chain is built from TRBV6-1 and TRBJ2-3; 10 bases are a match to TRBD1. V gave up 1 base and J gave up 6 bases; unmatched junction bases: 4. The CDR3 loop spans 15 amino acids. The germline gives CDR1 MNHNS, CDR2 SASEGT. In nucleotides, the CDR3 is TGTGCCAGCAGTGAAGGCGACAGGGGGCTCGATACGCAGTATTTT. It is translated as CASSEGDRGLDTQYF.

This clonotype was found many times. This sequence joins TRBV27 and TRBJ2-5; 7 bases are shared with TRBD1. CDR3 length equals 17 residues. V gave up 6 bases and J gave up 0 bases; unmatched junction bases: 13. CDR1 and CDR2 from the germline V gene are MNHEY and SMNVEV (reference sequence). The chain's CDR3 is CASRDLIGTEYQETQYF. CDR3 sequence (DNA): TGTGCCAGCAGAGACCTTATCGGGACAGAGTACCAAGAGACCCAGTACTTC.

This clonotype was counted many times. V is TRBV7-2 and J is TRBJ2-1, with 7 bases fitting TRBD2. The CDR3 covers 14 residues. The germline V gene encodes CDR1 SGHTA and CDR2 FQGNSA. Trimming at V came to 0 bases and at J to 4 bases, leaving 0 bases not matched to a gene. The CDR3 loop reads CASSLAGGYNEQFF. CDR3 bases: TGTGCCAGCAGCTTAGCGGGGGGGTACAATGAGCAGTTCTTC.

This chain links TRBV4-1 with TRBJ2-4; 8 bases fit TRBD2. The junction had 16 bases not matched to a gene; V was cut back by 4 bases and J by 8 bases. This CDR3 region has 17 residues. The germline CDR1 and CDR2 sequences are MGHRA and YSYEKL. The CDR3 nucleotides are TGCGCCAGCAGCCCCGTGATTAGGAGTGGCGGGGGGCACATTCAGTACTTC. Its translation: CASSPVIRSGGGHIQYF.

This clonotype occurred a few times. The DNA for the CDR3 is TGTGCCAGCAGCCAACGGACTAGCGGGGGTGAGACCCAGTACTTC. It yields the protein CASSQRTSGGETQYF. The chain employs TRBV3-1 and TRBJ2-1, with TRBD2 identical over 13 bases. The DNA end lines up better with TRBJ2-5; the J call may be wrong. Germline loops: CDR1 LGHDT, CDR2 YNNKEL (reference sequence). This CDR3 has 15 residues.

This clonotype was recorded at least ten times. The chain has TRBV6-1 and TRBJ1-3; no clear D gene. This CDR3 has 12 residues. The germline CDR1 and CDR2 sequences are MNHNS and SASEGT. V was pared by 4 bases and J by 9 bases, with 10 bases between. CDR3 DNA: TGTGCCAGCAGTGGGCCCGACGGCACCATATATTTT. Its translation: CASSGPDGTIYF.

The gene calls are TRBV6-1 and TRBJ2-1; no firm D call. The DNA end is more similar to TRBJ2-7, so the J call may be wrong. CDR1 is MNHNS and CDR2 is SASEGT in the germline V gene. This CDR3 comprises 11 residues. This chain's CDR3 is CASSDGYEQYF. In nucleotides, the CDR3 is TGTGCCAGCAGTGACGGCTACGAGCAGTACTTC.

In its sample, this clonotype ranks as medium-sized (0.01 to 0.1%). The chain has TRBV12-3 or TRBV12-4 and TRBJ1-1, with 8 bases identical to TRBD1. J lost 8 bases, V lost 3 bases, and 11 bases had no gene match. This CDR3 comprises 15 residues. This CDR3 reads CASSFSSGQGAEAFF. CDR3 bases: TGTGCCAGCAGTTTTTCCTCAGGCCAGGGGGCGGAAGCTTTCTTT.

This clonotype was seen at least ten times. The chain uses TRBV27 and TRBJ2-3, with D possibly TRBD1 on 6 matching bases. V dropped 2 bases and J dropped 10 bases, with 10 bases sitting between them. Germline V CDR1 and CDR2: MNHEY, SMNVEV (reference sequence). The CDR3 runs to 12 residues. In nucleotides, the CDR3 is TGTGCCAGCAGTTTAAGTTGGGGGCCGCAGTATTTT. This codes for CASSLSWGPQYF.

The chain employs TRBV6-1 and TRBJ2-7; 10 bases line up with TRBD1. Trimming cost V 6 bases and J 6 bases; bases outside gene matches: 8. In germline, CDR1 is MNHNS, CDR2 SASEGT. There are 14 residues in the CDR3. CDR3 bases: TGTGCCAGCAGAGCGGACAGGGGGTTGATCGAGCAGTACTTC. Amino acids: CASRADRGLIEQYF.

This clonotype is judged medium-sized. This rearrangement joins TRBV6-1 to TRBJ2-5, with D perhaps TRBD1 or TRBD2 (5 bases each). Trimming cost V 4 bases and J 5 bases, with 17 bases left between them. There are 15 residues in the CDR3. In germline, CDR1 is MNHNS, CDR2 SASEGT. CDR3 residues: CASSAGRPFAETQYF. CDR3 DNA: TGTGCCAGCAGTGCGGGACGCCCGTTCGCGGAGACCCAGTACTTC.

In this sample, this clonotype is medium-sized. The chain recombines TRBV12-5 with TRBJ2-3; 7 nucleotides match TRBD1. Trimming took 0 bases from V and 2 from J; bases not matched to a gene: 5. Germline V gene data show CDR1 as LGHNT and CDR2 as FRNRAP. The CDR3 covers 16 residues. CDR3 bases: TGTGCTAGTGGTTTGGTCACAGGGGCCCCCACAGATACGCAGTATTTT. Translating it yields CASGLVTGAPTDTQYF.

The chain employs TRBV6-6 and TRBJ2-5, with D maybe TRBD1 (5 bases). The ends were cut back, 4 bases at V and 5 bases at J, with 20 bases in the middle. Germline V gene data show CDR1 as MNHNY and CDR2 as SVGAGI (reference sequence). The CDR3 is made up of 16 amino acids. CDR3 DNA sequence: TGTGCCAGCAGTTCTGGGGCCTTTCCCTACGGGGAGACCCAGTACTTC. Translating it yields CASSSGAFPYGETQYF.

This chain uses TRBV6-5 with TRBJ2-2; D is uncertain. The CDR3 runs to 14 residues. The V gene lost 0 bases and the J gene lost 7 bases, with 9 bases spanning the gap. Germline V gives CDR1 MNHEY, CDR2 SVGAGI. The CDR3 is CASSYSTGGGELFF. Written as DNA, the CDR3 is TGTGCCAGCAGTTACTCGACGGGTGGCGGGGAGCTGTTTTTT.

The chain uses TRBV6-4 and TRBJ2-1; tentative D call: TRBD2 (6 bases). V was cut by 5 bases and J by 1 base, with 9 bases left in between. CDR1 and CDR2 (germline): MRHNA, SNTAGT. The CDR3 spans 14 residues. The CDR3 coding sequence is TGTGCCAGCAGTCCTAGCGTTTCCTACAATGAGCAGTTCTTC. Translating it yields CASSPSVSYNEQFF.

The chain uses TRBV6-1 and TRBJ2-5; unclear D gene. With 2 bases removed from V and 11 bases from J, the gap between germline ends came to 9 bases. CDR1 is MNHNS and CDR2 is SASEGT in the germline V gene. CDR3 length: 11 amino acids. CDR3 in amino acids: CASSERDEQYF. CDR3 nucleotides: TGTGCCAGCAGTGAAAGGGATGAGCAGTACTTC.

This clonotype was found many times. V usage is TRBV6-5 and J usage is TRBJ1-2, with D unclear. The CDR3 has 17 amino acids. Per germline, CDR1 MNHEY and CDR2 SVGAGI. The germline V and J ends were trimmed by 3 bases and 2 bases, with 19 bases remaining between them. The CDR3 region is CASSYSVALGRNYGYTF. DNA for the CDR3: TGTGCCAGCAGTTATTCGGTCGCACTCGGACGGAACTATGGCTACACCTTC.

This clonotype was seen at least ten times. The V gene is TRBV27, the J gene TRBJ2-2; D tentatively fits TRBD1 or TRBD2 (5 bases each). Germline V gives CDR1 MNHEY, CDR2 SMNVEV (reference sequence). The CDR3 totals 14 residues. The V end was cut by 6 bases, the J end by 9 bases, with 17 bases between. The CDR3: CASRPDWGFRELFF. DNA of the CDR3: TGTGCCAGCAGGCCGGACTGGGGCTTCAGGGAGCTGTTTTTT.

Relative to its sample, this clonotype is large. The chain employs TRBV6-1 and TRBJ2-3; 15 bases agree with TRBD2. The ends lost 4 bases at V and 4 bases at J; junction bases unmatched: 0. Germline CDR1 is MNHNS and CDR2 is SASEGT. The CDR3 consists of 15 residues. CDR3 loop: CASSGTSGGADTQYF. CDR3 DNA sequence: TGTGCCAGCAGTGGGACTAGCGGGGGGGCAGATACGCAGTATTTT.